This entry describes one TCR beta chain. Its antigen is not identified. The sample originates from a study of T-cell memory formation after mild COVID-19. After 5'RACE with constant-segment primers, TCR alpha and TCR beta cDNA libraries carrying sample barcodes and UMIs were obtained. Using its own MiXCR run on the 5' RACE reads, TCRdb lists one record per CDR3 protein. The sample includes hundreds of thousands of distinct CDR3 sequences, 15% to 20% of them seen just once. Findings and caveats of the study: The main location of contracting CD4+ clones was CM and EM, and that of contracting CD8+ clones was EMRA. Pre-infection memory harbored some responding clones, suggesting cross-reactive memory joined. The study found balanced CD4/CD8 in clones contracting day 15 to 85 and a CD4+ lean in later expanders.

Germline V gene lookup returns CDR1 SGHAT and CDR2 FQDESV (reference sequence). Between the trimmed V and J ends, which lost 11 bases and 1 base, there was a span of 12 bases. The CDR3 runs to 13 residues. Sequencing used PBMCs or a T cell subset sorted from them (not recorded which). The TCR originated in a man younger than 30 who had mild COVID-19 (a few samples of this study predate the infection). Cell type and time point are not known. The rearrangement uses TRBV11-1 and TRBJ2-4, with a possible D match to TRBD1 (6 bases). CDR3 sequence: CALLRGAKNIQYF. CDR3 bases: TGTGCCCTCCTTAGGGGGGCCAAAAACATTCAGTACTTC.